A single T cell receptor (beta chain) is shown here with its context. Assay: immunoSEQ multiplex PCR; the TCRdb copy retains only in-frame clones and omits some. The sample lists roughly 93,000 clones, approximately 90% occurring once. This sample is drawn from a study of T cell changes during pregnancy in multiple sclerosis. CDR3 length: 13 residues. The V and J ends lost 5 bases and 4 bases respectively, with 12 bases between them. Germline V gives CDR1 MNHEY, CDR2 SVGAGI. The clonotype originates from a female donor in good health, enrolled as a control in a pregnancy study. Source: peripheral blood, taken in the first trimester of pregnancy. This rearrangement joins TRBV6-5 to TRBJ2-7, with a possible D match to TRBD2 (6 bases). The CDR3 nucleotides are TGTGCCAGCAGTCGAAAGACTAGTTACGAGCAGTACTTC. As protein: CASSRKTSYEQYF.